This T cell receptor (beta chain) was sequenced during a study of OX40 agonist ivuxolimab in advanced cancers. Overall study: The dose of intravenous ivuxolimab that patients received every 2 weeks ranged from 0.01 to 10 mg/kg. Roughly two fifths of patients had received prior checkpoint inhibitor therapy.

Germline V CDR1 and CDR2: MNHEY, SMNVEV (reference sequence). Trimming shortened V by 5 bases and J by 4 bases, and 14 bases separated the two germline ends. This CDR3 is 14 amino acids long. Sequenced by immunoSEQ multiplex PCR; TCRdb stores in-frame clones only, minus some. In the table there are 40,000 to 55,000 clones, roughly nine tenths of which are singletons. Study-wide findings and caveats: Some of the lowest clonal expansion was seen in partial responders at 0.1-3.0 mg/kg.

Worth noting for this clone: Its antigen is currently unknown.

The rearrangement links TRBV27 to TRBJ1-1; D is perhaps TRBD1 (5 bases). The starting material was CD4+ or CD8+ T cells sorted from blood, obtained in a trial of the OX40 agonist ivuxolimab. This TCR was recovered from an adult with an advanced solid tumor such as melanoma, head and neck, liver or kidney cancer. The CDR3 DNA reads as TGTGCCAGCAGTACCCCTCTGGGGGGCACTGAAGCTTTCTTT. Its translation is CASSTPLGGTEAFF.